This paragraph covers one T cell receptor beta chain sequence. What it recognizes is unknown. The data stem from a study of OX40 agonist ivuxolimab in advanced cancers. As for the study in general: The dose of intravenous ivuxolimab that patients received every 2 weeks ranged from 0.01 to 10 mg/kg. Study-wide findings and caveats: On average, a greater number of expanded clones characterised CD8+ T cells relative to CD4+.

Germline loops: CDR1 ENHRY, CDR2 SYGVKD. This CDR3 is built from 12 residues. Deletions cut 2 bases from V and 5 bases from J, with 4 bases between. Assay used: immunoSEQ multiplex PCR; TCRdb lists only in-frame clones, some missing. The table lists 77,000 or so clones, approximately 95% of them singletons. The rearrangement joins TRBV10-3 to TRBJ2-1; unclear D gene. The sample in question was CD4+ or CD8+ T cells sorted from blood, obtained in a trial of the OX40 agonist ivuxolimab. This receptor was obtained from an adult with an advanced solid tumor such as melanoma, head and neck, liver or kidney cancer. The CDR3 reads CAISEGHNEQFF. The CDR3 coding sequence is TGTGCCATCAGTGAGGGGCACAATGAGCAGTTCTTC.